The T cell receptor (beta chain) described here comes from a study of human T cells and chemical hapten exposure. Study in general: Patches that contained 0.01% DPC were applied to the upper back and read at 6 days.

Whole-study findings and limits: Relative to controls, expanded TCRs formed significantly more large CDR3 similarity clusters. High-frequency TCRs, those above 1 in 1000, stayed the same after DPC sensitization.

Time point reported: pre-sensitization, week 0. Treatment specified: therapeutic diphenylcyclopropenone sensitization with weekly scalp DPC. TCRdb re-called the RACE reads with MiXCR, one entry per CDR3 protein. The sample consists of some 300,000 distinct CDR3 sequences, around 5.5% of them appearing once. In its sample, this clonotype was seen many times. Its antigen is as yet unknown. V gave up 1 base and J gave up 2 bases, with 14 bases separating them. This CDR3 contains 16 residues. Germline CDR1 reads LGHDT; CDR2 reads YNNKEL (reference sequence). The chain employs TRBV3-1 and TRBJ2-5; D is ambiguous. Sequences were derived from whole blood, sampled in connection with sensitization to the hapten diphenylcyclopropenone (DPC). This TCR derives from a woman under 30 with alopecia areata. Some clones in this sample may be carry-over from other donors' samples. This CDR3 reads CASSQVYRTSQETQYF. The CDR3 region has the DNA TGTGCCAGCAGCCAAGTGTACCGGACCAGTCAAGAGACCCAGTACTTC.